Here is one T cell receptor (beta chain) with its context. This specimen belongs to a study of T cell responses to AZD1222 COVID-19 vaccine. The CDR3 sequence is 14 residues long. Germline V CDR1 and CDR2: WSHSY, SAAADI. V was cut by 4 bases and J by 5 bases, with 14 bases left in between. Repertoires were generated with immunoSEQ multiplex PCR, while TCRdb's copy carries only in-frame clones and drops some. Counted here are some 200,000 clones, 75% to 90% occurring once; the ten biggest clones make up roughly 6%. Sequencing was performed on peripheral blood, taken on day 0 of AZD1222 vaccination. The V and J genes are TRBV10-2 and TRBJ2-5, with D perhaps TRBD2 (6 bases). This clonotype originated in an adult in good health. The CDR3 is CASSAPVRGETQYF. CDR3 coding DNA: TGCGCCAGCAGTGCCCCCGTACGGGGGGAGACCCAGTACTTC.